This is a list of T cell receptor beta chains from one sample in a study of T-cell reconstitution after alpha-beta-depleted transplantation in children. TCRdb recomputed calls from the PCR reads with MiXCR, one row per CDR3 protein. The sample shows 440,000 or so distinct CDR3 sequences, 43% of them seen only once. This specimen consisted of PBMCs, obtained before TCRalphabeta/CD19-depleted stem cell transplant. The receptors come from a girl aged 2 to 10 with aplastic anemia, due to receive a stem cell transplant. Each CDR3 is given without its conserved first and last residue. Fields, in order: J gene, V gene, CDR3 protein.

J gene: TRBJ1-1
V gene: TRBV9
CDR3 protein: ASSVVPGSTEAF

J gene: TRBJ2-7
V gene: TRBV29-1
CDR3 protein: SVARSGAGPYEQY

J gene: TRBJ2-7
V gene: TRBV9
CDR3 protein: ASSVGPQDEQY

J gene: TRBJ2-5
V gene: TRBV5-1
CDR3 protein: ASSLKKQGAGETQY

J gene: TRBJ2-7
V gene: TRBV12-3/TRBV12-4
CDR3 protein: ASSSSGRLSYEQY

J gene: TRBJ2-5
V gene: TRBV12-3/TRBV12-4
CDR3 protein: ASSLNPSGAQY

J gene: TRBJ2-1
V gene: TRBV9
CDR3 protein: ASSERGPSSYNEQF

J gene: TRBJ2-5
V gene: TRBV18
CDR3 protein: ASSPVDLETQY

J gene: TRBJ1-2
V gene: TRBV6-5
CDR3 protein: ASGQGIHGYT

J gene: TRBJ2-2
V gene: TRBV20-1
CDR3 protein: SAREQGPGELF

J gene: TRBJ2-1
V gene: TRBV29-1
CDR3 protein: SAWDSRNEQF

J gene: TRBJ2-2
V gene: TRBV5-1
CDR3 protein: ASSVHTVANTGELF

J gene: TRBJ2-5
V gene: TRBV2
CDR3 protein: ASRPRGETQY

J gene: TRBJ2-3
V gene: TRBV9
CDR3 protein: ASKDTQY

J gene: TRBJ2-1
V gene: TRBV6-5
CDR3 protein: ASTSSGRGNEQF

J gene: TRBJ2-1
V gene: TRBV6-5
CDR3 protein: ASSYGTSGSYEQF

J gene: TRBJ2-3
V gene: TRBV5-1
CDR3 protein: ASSLGTPPGTDTQY

J gene: TRBJ2-1
V gene: TRBV5-1
CDR3 protein: ASSGQGSVLPPSSYNEQF

J gene: TRBJ1-2
V gene: TRBV18
CDR3 protein: ASSPLGDTKD

J gene: TRBJ2-2
V gene: TRBV10-2
CDR3 protein: ASSESERGELF

J gene: TRBJ2-7
V gene: TRBV20-1
CDR3 protein: SAHQGNYEQY

J gene: TRBJ2-7
V gene: TRBV11-1
CDR3 protein: ASSSGTPGTSPTYEQY

J gene: TRBJ2-1
V gene: TRBV29-1
CDR3 protein: SVDRVKHEQF

J gene: TRBJ2-1
V gene: TRBV28
CDR3 protein: ASSLLLAGPRNEQF

J gene: TRBJ2-2
V gene: TRBV7-2
CDR3 protein: ASSLAVIDNTGELF

J gene: TRBJ2-7
V gene: TRBV4-1
CDR3 protein: ASSARQGADEQY

J gene: TRBJ2-2
V gene: TRBV5-1
CDR3 protein: ASSRTSGANTGELF

J gene: TRBJ2-5
V gene: TRBV12-3/TRBV12-4
CDR3 protein: ASSGGTSRETQY

J gene: TRBJ2-7
V gene: TRBV20-1
CDR3 protein: SAGPGLYEQY

J gene: TRBJ1-4
V gene: TRBV6-1
CDR3 protein: ASRSGRTNEKLF

J gene: TRBJ2-1
V gene: TRBV20-1
CDR3 protein: SARADAAVQF

J gene: TRBJ1-6
V gene: TRBV30
CDR3 protein: AGGGSSILH

J gene: TRBJ2-5
V gene: TRBV20-1
CDR3 protein: SAPRTGKTETQY

J gene: TRBJ2-6
V gene: TRBV10-3
CDR3 protein: AISMVAGAGANVLT

J gene: TRBJ1-1
V gene: TRBV5-1
CDR3 protein: ASSSSGMEAF

J gene: TRBJ1-5
V gene: TRBV7-9
CDR3 protein: ASSSALGQGGQPQH

J gene: TRBJ1-3
V gene: TRBV4-2
CDR3 protein: ASSQEPGRGIGNTIY

J gene: TRBJ2-7
V gene: TRBV29-1
CDR3 protein: SVRGGQDYEQY

J gene: TRBJ2-2
V gene: TRBV5-8
CDR3 protein: ASSPAGAGELF

J gene: TRBJ2-1
V gene: TRBV7-8
CDR3 protein: ASSLEGQGALNEQF

J gene: TRBJ2-6
V gene: TRBV11-2
CDR3 protein: ASSLALRSGANVLT

J gene: TRBJ1-5
V gene: TRBV19
CDR3 protein: ASQDRPYQPQH

J gene: TRBJ1-4
V gene: TRBV20-1
CDR3 protein: SARDIGALRSNEKLF

J gene: TRBJ1-4
V gene: TRBV7-6
CDR3 protein: ASSGDATNEKLF

J gene: TRBJ2-2
V gene: TRBV11-2
CDR3 protein: ASSPGGTGNTGELF

J gene: TRBJ2-5
V gene: TRBV5-1
CDR3 protein: ASSFTGVRETQY

J gene: TRBJ1-3
V gene: TRBV11-2
CDR3 protein: ASSLDEGQGQTAGNTIY

J gene: TRBJ2-4
V gene: TRBV10-3
CDR3 protein: AISETGAKNIQY

J gene: TRBJ1-1
V gene: TRBV4-1
CDR3 protein: ASSQKGTELEAF

J gene: TRBJ2-3
V gene: TRBV12-3/TRBV12-4
CDR3 protein: ASSLLTDTQY

J gene: TRBJ2-7
V gene: TRBV5-4
CDR3 protein: ASSLDRGGEQY

J gene: TRBJ2-3
V gene: TRBV27
CDR3 protein: ASSFGVWDTQY

J gene: TRBJ2-7
V gene: TRBV7-3
CDR3 protein: ASSLDGGLYEQY

J gene: TRBJ1-2
V gene: TRBV6-1
CDR3 protein: ASRGAPGGPFFYGYT